This T cell receptor beta chain was documented in a study of cytotoxic CD8 clonotypes in ibrutinib-treated CLL. In regard to this clone: Its antigen is undetermined.

Study-wide results and limits: Samples were collected at differing times from sustained-remission and progressing patients. Treatment left the uncommon public clonotypes either contracted or stable in frequency. Clonality rose at ibrutinib response and fell back toward baseline at progression.

V was cut by 6 bases and J by 2 bases, with 13 bases left in between. Germline CDR1 and CDR2: SGHRS and YFSETQ. The CDR3 totals 14 residues. Profiled with immunoSEQ multiplex PCR; TCRdb holds only in-frame clones, not every one. The data contain 130,000 or so clones, 80% to 85% of them singletons. Libraries of TCR beta were made from 1.5 to 2.5 micrograms of genomic DNA that came from cryopreserved PBMCs. The source was PBMCs, collected after 24 months of ibrutinib treatment. This rearrangement joins TRBV5-1 to TRBJ2-3; D not certain. The sequence came from a human donor with chronic lymphocytic leukemia. For the CDR3, the DNA is TGCGCCAGCAAACTGCAGATAAACACAGATACGCAGTATTTT. Protein sequence: CASKLQINTDTQYF.